A selection of T cell receptor beta chains follows, all from one sample in a study of blood T cell repertoires in COVID-19. Using immunoSEQ multiplex PCR, the repertoire was profiled, and TCRdb retains in-frame clones only, with some absent. The repertoire holds about 43,000 clones, 87% seen once, with around 9.1% in the top ten. Specimen: peripheral blood. These receptors all come from a woman older than 75 with active COVID-19. Each CDR3 is given with its conserved first and last residue. A D gene is named only where the DNA matches it firmly. The size field is filled for only some rows; it gives once, few, many or a size class.

D gene	clone size	V gene	J gene	CDR3 DNA	CDR3 protein
TRBD2	.	TRBV2	TRBJ2-5	TGTGCCAGCAGTAGACTGACTAGCGGGGGCTTGGAGACCCAGTACTTC	CASSRLTSGGLETQYF
.	.	TRBV25-1	TRBJ1-6	TGTGCCAGCAGTGAAAGTAGCAGCTCCTATAATTCACCCCTCCACTTT	CASSESSSSYNSPLHF
.	.	TRBV2	TRBJ2-7	TGTGCCAGCAGCTACCCTCTCGGGTACGAGCAGTACTTC	CASSYPLGYEQYF
TRBD1	.	TRBV5-1	TRBJ1-2	TGCGCCAGCAGCTCACCGGGACAGGGGACTGGCTACACCTTC	CASSSPGQGTGYTF
.	.	TRBV6-6	TRBJ1-2	TGTGCCAGCACCAAGACAGTTGAAGGCTACACCTTC	CASTKTVEGYTF
.	once	TRBV19	TRBJ1-4	TGTGCCAGTAGTTCTGCAACTAATGAAAAACTGTTTTTT	CASSSATNEKLFF
TRBD2	.	TRBV9	TRBJ2-5	TGTGCCAGCAGCGTAGCGGGGCGGGGGGCCTCCCAAGAGACCCAGTACTTC	CASSVAGRGASQETQYF
.	once	TRBV28	TRBJ1-5	TGTGCCAGCAGTTTTGCACAGCCTAATCAGCCCCAGCATTTT	CASSFAQPNQPQHF
.	.	TRBV28	TRBJ1-1	TGTGCCAGCACCGCTGCTGGAGGGTTGGACACTGAAGCTTTCTTT	CASTAAGGLDTEAFF
.	.	TRBV6-5	TRBJ1-6	TGTGCCGTCGCGGCGGACTTCAATTCACCCCTCCACTTT	CAVAADFNSPLHF
TRBD1	.	TRBV30	TRBJ2-3	TGTGCCTGGAGTGTGCTCTTACAGGGGGCTGGGTATACGCAGTATTTT	CAWSVLLQGAGYTQYF
TRBD2	.	TRBV5-1	TRBJ2-2	TGCGCCAGCAGCCCACGGGGAGGGGACACCGGGGAGCTGTTTTTT	CASSPRGGDTGELFF
.	.	TRBV6-6	TRBJ1-4	TGTGCCAGCGGGGCCGGAATAAATGAAAAACTGTTTTTT	CASGAGINEKLFF
TRBD2	.	TRBV5-1	TRBJ2-1	TGCGCCAGCAGGGGCGGCGGGGGGGCGAACAATGAGCAGTTCTTC	CASRGGGGANNEQFF
TRBD1	.	TRBV29-1	TRBJ1-4	TGCAGCGTTCTGGGCAGGGGGTCCGCTAATGAAAAACTGTTTTTT	CSVLGRGSANEKLFF
TRBD1	.	TRBV5-8	TRBJ2-5	TGTGCCAGCAGCTCGGGTCGAGGGACAGCACAAGAGACCCAGTACTTC	CASSSGRGTAQETQYF
.	.	TRBV6-2/TRBV6-3	TRBJ2-3	TGTGCCAGCAGTCAGGGACTTTCCACAGATACGCAGTATTTT	CASSQGLSTDTQYF
.	.	TRBV7-2	TRBJ2-3	TGTGCCAGCAGCACGGGCGGGGCCAGGGGCACAGATACGCAGTATTTT	CASSTGGARGTDTQYF
.	.	TRBV28	TRBJ2-5	TGTGCCAGCATTTCCGGGGGTCAAGAGACCCAGTACTTC	CASISGGQETQYF
.	.	TRBV9	TRBJ2-3	TGTGCCAGCAGCGTAGTGGCGGGGCCGCGGGATACGCAGTATTTT	CASSVVAGPRDTQYF
.	.	TRBV18	TRBJ1-1	TGTGCCAGCTCACCATATACTAGCGGGATACAGAACACTGAAGCTTTCTTT	CASSPYTSGIQNTEAFF
.	.	TRBV2	TRBJ2-3	TGTGCCAGCAGTGAAGGTTCTAGCACAGATACGCAGTATTTT	CASSEGSSTDTQYF
TRBD1	once	TRBV5-1	TRBJ1-2	TGCGCCAGCAGCTTGGGGACAGGGGAAGGCTACACCTTC	CASSLGTGEGYTF
.	.	TRBV24-1	TRBJ1-2	TGTGCCACCAGTGGAGGCTATGGCTACACCTTC	CATSGGYGYTF
.	.	TRBV27	TRBJ2-1	TGTGCCAGCAGTTTATTTCTCTCTGATGAGCAGTTCTTC	CASSLFLSDEQFF
TRBD2	once	TRBV7-2	TRBJ2-3	TGTGCCAGCAGCCCAATGCTGATAGCGGGGGGGAACACAGATACGCAGTATTTT	CASSPMLIAGGNTDTQYF
TRBD2	.	TRBV19	TRBJ2-7	TGTGCCAGTAGTATGAGGGACTACCCCTACGAGCAGTACTTC	CASSMRDYPYEQYF
TRBD1	.	TRBV5-4	TRBJ1-1	TGTGCCAGCAGCTTTTCCCCGACAGGGTACACTGAAGCTTTCTTT	CASSFSPTGYTEAFF
.	.	TRBV5-1	TRBJ1-5	TGCGCCAGCAGCTTGAGCGGAGATAGCAATCAGCCCCAGCATTTT	CASSLSGDSNQPQHF
TRBD2	once	TRBV3-1/TRBV3-2	TRBJ2-1	TGTGCCAGCACCCGTATTATGACTAGCGGGGGAAGAGGTGAGCAGTTCTTC	CASTRIMTSGGRGEQFF
.	once	TRBV21-1	TRBJ1-2	TGTGCCAGCATATCACCCGGGACAGGGCCTTTTGGCTACACCTTC	CASISPGTGPFGYTF
.	.	TRBV5-1	TRBJ2-6	TGCGCCAGCAGCTTGGGTGGAGCAAGCCCTGGGGCCAACGTCCTGACTTTC	CASSLGGASPGANVLTF
.	.	TRBV6-2/TRBV6-3	TRBJ1-2	TGTGCCAGCAGTTACCGACGGAGCTATGGCTACACCTTC	CASSYRRSYGYTF
TRBD1	.	TRBV29-1	TRBJ1-1	TGCAGCGGGAGGACAGGGGGTATGACTGAAGCTTTCTTT	CSGRTGGMTEAFF
TRBD2	.	TRBV7-9	TRBJ2-3	TGTGCCAGCAGCCCTCCGGGGGGGCGGGGGGTGGAAGATACGCAGTATTTT	CASSPPGGRGVEDTQYF
TRBD1	.	TRBV7-2	TRBJ1-1	TGTGCCAGCAGCTCCCGGGACAGGGAGAACACTGAAGCTTTCTTT	CASSSRDRENTEAFF
TRBD1	few	TRBV7-2	TRBJ2-1	TGTGCCAGCAGCTTATTCGGACAGGGGCTTGTCGATGAGCAGTTCTTC	CASSLFGQGLVDEQFF
TRBD1	once	TRBV6-4	TRBJ2-3	TGTGCCAGCAGTGTGGGACAGGTTATTGGTCGCCCAGATACGCAGTATTTT	CASSVGQVIGRPDTQYF
.	.	TRBV7-2	TRBJ2-1	TGTGCCAGCAGCCCCTGGACAGCCCGCAATGAGCAGTTCTTC	CASSPWTARNEQFF
.	.	TRBV11-2	TRBJ1-2	TGTGCCAGCAGCAGTGTCGGGAGTTTGGGCTATGGCTACACCTTC	CASSSVGSLGYGYTF
TRBD1	medium-sized	TRBV19	TRBJ2-7	TGTGCCAGTCAGGGGGCCTACGAGCAGTACTTC	CASQGAYEQYF
.	.	TRBV28	TRBJ2-2	TGTGCCAGCAGTTCCCAGGGGTTCGGGAACACCGGGGAGCTGTTTTTT	CASSSQGFGNTGELFF
.	.	TRBV18	TRBJ2-1	TGTGCCAGCTCACCAGGCCAGGGGAGCTCCTACAATGAGCAGTTCTTC	CASSPGQGSSYNEQFF
.	.	TRBV28	TRBJ1-2	TGTGCCAGCAGTTTGGGGGCAGGGCCTAACTATGGCTACACCTTC	CASSLGAGPNYGYTF
.	.	TRBV5-1	TRBJ1-1	TGCGCCAGCAACCTGGACAGCCCAATGAACACTGAAGCTTTCTTT	CASNLDSPMNTEAFF
.	.	TRBV27	TRBJ2-7	TGTGCCAGCAGTTTCGGACACTTTGGAGAGCAGTACTTC	CASSFGHFGEQYF